The 29 T cell receptor beta chains below all came from one sample that was sequenced in a study of T-cell memory formation after mild COVID-19 (dated by TCRdb to 2020 to 2022). Library construction relied on 5' RACE. These reads were obtained on an Illumina NovaSeq 6000. The public reads were quality trimmed at Q25 with fastp and then assembled into clones with MiXCR by TCRdb, keeping productive beta chains. For every CDR3 protein sequence, its rows merge into one entry that carries the most common genes and DNA. The sample includes hundreds of thousands of distinct CDR3 sequences, with 28% observed a single time. Roughly 14% of the sample is held by the ten biggest clonotypes. The sequenced material came from PBMCs or a T cell subset sorted from them (not recorded which). All receptors derive from an adult woman who had mild COVID-19 (a few samples of this study predate the infection). The sample titles of this study are shuffled in the database, so cell type and time point are left out; the donor was told from shared clones.

The chain employs TRBV11-3 and TRBJ2-1; TRBD1 might be the D (5 bases). The CDR3 length is 15 residues. Germline V CDR1 and CDR2: SGHNT, YENEEA. Trimming took 5 bases from V and 4 from J, leaving 15 bases between them. The DNA of the CDR3 is TGTGCCAGCAGCCCCGCAGCAGGGCTTTACAATGAGCAGTTCTTC. Its translation is CASSPAAGLYNEQFF.

This clonotype was observed a few times. The rearrangement uses TRBV20-1 and TRBJ2-7; D uncertain. In germline, CDR1 is DFQATT, CDR2 SNEGSKA (reference sequence). V was shortened by 5 bases and J by 2 bases, with 16 bases between the two germline ends. The CDR3 sequence is 14 residues long. The CDR3 region is CSAASWQKTYEQYF. The CDR3 region has the DNA TGCAGTGCTGCCTCGTGGCAGAAGACCTACGAGCAGTACTTC.

This clonotype was seen a handful of times. V and J are TRBV20-1 and TRBJ1-4; weak D call: TRBD1 (5 bases). There are 13 residues in the CDR3. Germline values: CDR1 DFQATT, CDR2 SNEGSKA (reference sequence). Trimming removed 1 base from V and 8 bases from J, with 11 bases in between. DNA of the CDR3: TGCAGTGCTAGAGTAGGGGTTGGGGAAAAACTGTTTTTT. As protein: CSARVGVGEKLFF.

This clonotype came up a few times. The chain couples TRBV4-3 to TRBJ2-1; perhaps TRBD1 as D (6 bases). V was clipped by 4 bases and J by 6 bases, with 13 bases between them. CDR1 is LGHNA and CDR2 is YSLEER in the germline V gene. This CDR3 spans 14 amino acids. CDR3 in DNA: TGCGCCAGCAGCCCTACCGGGACACGCAATGAGCAGTTCTTC. Translated: CASSPTGTRNEQFF.

The chain links TRBV7-9 to TRBJ2-7; tentative D call: TRBD1 (5 bases). This CDR3 is built from 14 residues. Germline V CDR1 and CDR2: SEHNR, FQNEAQ (reference sequence). V lost 5 bases and J 2 bases, leaving 13 bases between the germline ends. CDR3 sequence (DNA): TGTGCCAGCAGCCCCGCAGGGTTCGCCTACGAGCAGTACTTC. Amino acids: CASSPAGFAYEQYF.

The rearrangement uses TRBV4-1 and TRBJ2-2, with D perhaps being TRBD1 or TRBD2 (5 bases each). Trimming removed 4 bases from V and 5 bases from J, with 14 bases in between. Germline CDR1 and CDR2: MGHRA and YSYEKL. This CDR3 comprises 15 residues. The CDR3 nucleotides read TGCGCCAGCAGCCTCCGGGACGGTGGGACCGGGGAGCTGTTTTTT. Residues: CASSLRDGGTGELFF.

CDR3 bases: TGTGCCAGCAGTCCCGCCCGGAAGAGCGGGAGGGCAGCAGATACGCAGTATTTT. It is translated as CASSPARKSGRAADTQYF. V is TRBV6-2 or TRBV6-3 and J is TRBJ2-3, with 10 bases aligning to TRBD2. This CDR3 comprises 18 residues. V gave up 5 bases and J gave up 4 bases; unmatched junction bases: 15. Germline V gene sequence: CDR1 MNHEY, CDR2 SVGEGT.

At least ten counts were recorded for this clonotype. The rearrangement joins TRBV30 to TRBJ2-2, with D possibly being TRBD1 or TRBD2 (5 bases each). This CDR3 contains 13 residues. V was cut by 1 base and J by 4 bases, with 7 bases left in between. Germline V gives CDR1 GTSNPN, CDR2 SVGIG (reference sequence). DNA for the CDR3: TGTGCCTGGAGTGGGGGGTCCACCGGGGAGCTGTTTTTT. This translates into CAWSGGSTGELFF.

A few counts support this clonotype. V usage is TRBV29-1 and J usage is TRBJ1-1; tentatively, D is TRBD1 (5 bases). V was pared by 5 bases and J by 3 bases, with 10 bases between. This CDR3 has 12 residues. Germline values: CDR1 SQVTM, CDR2 ANQGSEA. CDR3: CSVIGGDTEAFF. Written as DNA, the CDR3 is TGCAGCGTTATCGGGGGTGACACTGAAGCTTTCTTT.

The chain joins TRBV13 to TRBJ2-6; a possible D gene is TRBD2 (5 bases). Trimming cost V 4 bases and J 2 bases, with 18 bases left between them. The CDR3 runs 18 residues. Germline V lookup: CDR1 PRHDT, CDR2 FYEKMQ (reference sequence). CDR3 coding DNA: TGTGCCAGCAGCTCGTTATTGGATTACGGGGCTGGGGCCAACGTCCTGACTTTC. Translating it yields CASSSLLDYGAGANVLTF.

This clonotype appeared a few times. This chain links TRBV7-2 with TRBJ2-1; a weak D match, TRBD2 (7 bases). The CDR3 runs 16 residues. Germline CDR1 is SGHTA and CDR2 is FQGNSA. V lost 0 bases, J lost 2 bases, and 11 bases lay in between. The CDR3 here is CASSLAGGGAYNEQFF. The CDR3 region has the DNA TGTGCCAGCAGCTTAGCAGGGGGAGGGGCCTACAATGAGCAGTTCTTC.

This clonotype has only a few counts. The chain is built from TRBV11-2 and TRBJ2-3; no firm D call. The V end was cut by 1 base, the J end by 2 bases, with 7 bases between. The CDR3 length is 14 residues. CDR1 is SGHAT, CDR2 FQNNGV, per germline. The CDR3: CASSLATTTDTQYF. The CDR3 DNA is TGTGCCAGCAGCTTAGCTACTACCACAGATACGCAGTATTTT.

This clonotype was seen a few times. The chain combines TRBV7-8 with TRBJ1-1; D remains unclear. V was pared by 1 base and J by 4 bases, with 7 bases between. CDR3 length: 13 amino acids. The germline CDR1 and CDR2 sequences are SGHVS and FQNEAQ. The CDR3 reads CASSLGVITEAFF. CDR3 nucleotides: TGTGCCAGCAGCTTAGGGGTAATCACTGAAGCTTTCTTT.

This clonotype has a handful of counts. This chain joins TRBV24-1 and TRBJ2-1; 12 bases align to TRBD2. This CDR3 comprises 17 residues. Germline V gives CDR1 KGHDR, CDR2 SFDVKD. Trimming cost V 3 bases and J 0 bases; bases outside gene matches: 2. The CDR3 DNA follows: TGTGCCACCAGTGATATGACTAGCGGGAGCTCCTACAATGAGCAGTTCTTC. This sequence encodes CATSDMTSGSSYNEQFF.

The table lists this clonotype with a few counts. J is TRBJ1-5 and V is TRBV12-3 or TRBV12-4; D unclear. This CDR3 is built from 14 residues. V lost 2 bases and J 4 bases, leaving 9 bases between the germline ends. In DNA, the CDR3 is TGTGCCAGCAGTTTAAGCCAGTTAAATCAGCCCCAGCATTTT. This encodes CASSLSQLNQPQHF.

CDR3 nucleotides: TGTGCCAGCTCGACAGGGTTGTCTGGAAACACCATATATTTT. It codes for CASSTGLSGNTIYF. V and J are TRBV18 and TRBJ1-3; the match to TRBD1 covers 7 bases. Germline V gene data show CDR1 as KGHSH and CDR2 as LQKENI. V trimming: 6 bases; J trimming: 1 base; junction bases outside the gene matches: 3. This CDR3 comprises 14 residues.

This clonotype was seen at least ten times. The chain employs TRBV29-1 and TRBJ1-1; 7 bases line up with TRBD1. Germline-derived CDR1 and CDR2 are SQVTM and ANQGSEA. The CDR3 length is 13 residues. V trimming: 7 bases; J trimming: 0 bases; junction bases outside the gene matches: 5. The CDR3 sequence: CSASTGMNTEAFF. CDR3 DNA: TGCAGCGCGTCGACAGGGATGAACACTGAAGCTTTCTTT.

CDR3 loop: CASSSTDITGFRYGYTF. The CDR3 DNA reads TGTGCCAGCAGCTCGACCGACATAACAGGGTTCCGGTATGGCTACACCTTC. This rearrangement joins TRBV11-2 to TRBJ1-2; D perhaps matches TRBD1 (6 bases). Germline assignment: CDR1 SGHAT and CDR2 FQNNGV. Trimming pared 4 bases from V and 5 bases from J, leaving 23 bases between. CDR3 length: 17 amino acids. The whole variable domain, filled in from reference TRBV11-2 and TRBJ1-2, reads EAGVAQSPRYKIIEKRQSVAFWCNPISGHATLYWYQQILGQGPKLLIQFQNNGVVDDSQLPKDRFSAERLKGVDSTLKIQPAKLEDSAVYLCASSSTDITGFRYGYTFGSGTRLTVV.

This sequence joins TRBV11-3 and TRBJ2-7; a possible D gene is TRBD2 (6 bases). Germline V CDR1 and CDR2: SGHNT, YENEEA. This CDR3 is built from 14 residues. The V end lost 6 bases, the J end lost 4 bases, and 16 bases lay between the germline ends. The CDR3 DNA is TGTGCCAGCAGTTCAGGAGGGTCTCTTTACGAGCAGTACTTC. The encoded protein is CASSSGGSLYEQYF. Full variable domain (missing parts from reference TRBV11-3 and TRBJ2-7): EAGVVQSPRYKIIEKKQPVAFWCNPISGHNTLYWYLQNLGQGPELLIRYENEEAVDDSQLPKDRFSAERLKGVDSTLKIQPAELGDSAVYLCASSSGGSLYEQYFGPGTRLTVT.

There are many counts of this clonotype. This rearrangement joins TRBV27 to TRBJ2-2; D possibly corresponds to TRBD1 (5 bases). The CDR3 has 15 residues. Germline V gene lookup returns CDR1 MNHEY and CDR2 SMNVEV (reference sequence). V was clipped by 10 bases and J by 2 bases, with 17 bases between them. The CDR3 reads CANIPSGQNTGELFF. CDR3 coding DNA: TGTGCCAACATCCCATCCGGACAAAACACCGGGGAGCTGTTTTTT.

The chain links TRBV5-1 to TRBJ2-1; perhaps TRBD2 as D (5 bases). Looked up from germline, CDR1 is SGHRS and CDR2 is YFSETQ. Trimming removed 0 bases at V and 5 bases at J, with 15 bases between. The CDR3 loop spans 16 amino acids. DNA of the CDR3: TGCGCCAGCAGCTTGGCCGCGGGTTTACGGCACAATGAGCAGTTCTTC. This sequence encodes CASSLAAGLRHNEQFF.

This clonotype was counted many times. The rearrangement links TRBV6-5 to TRBJ2-1, with D maybe TRBD1 (6 bases). Looked up from germline, CDR1 is MNHEY and CDR2 is SVGAGI. The V gene lost 6 bases and the J gene lost 4 bases, with 22 bases spanning the gap. The CDR3 covers 17 residues. The CDR3 DNA is TGTGCCAGCAGACCGTTGACAGGAATTGGAATTTACAATGAGCAGTTCTTC. It yields the protein CASRPLTGIGIYNEQFF.

The J gene is TRBJ2-7, the V gene TRBV5-5; D is possibly TRBD1 (6 bases). V gave up 0 bases and J gave up 3 bases, with 16 bases separating them. The germline gives CDR1 SGHKS, CDR2 YYEKEE (reference sequence). There are 16 residues in the CDR3. CDR3 bases: TGTGCCAGCAGCTTGGAGGGGGACGGTCTAATCTACGAGCAGTACTTC. Protein sequence: CASSLEGDGLIYEQYF.

This clonotype was detected a few times. CDR3 amino acids: CASSPVLETQYF. CDR3 DNA sequence: TGTGCCAGCAGCCCCGTCCTCGAGACCCAGTACTTC. The chain recombines TRBV7-6 with TRBJ2-5; D gene ambiguous. The V end lost 5 bases, the J end lost 5 bases, and 9 bases lay between the germline ends. This CDR3 is 12 amino acids long. CDR1 and CDR2 (germline): SGHVS, FNYEAQ.

This clonotype was seen more than once but under ten times. V and J are TRBV15 and TRBJ2-1; D is undetermined. Per germline, CDR1 LNHNV and CDR2 YYDKDF (reference sequence). This CDR3 region has 16 residues. V gave up 0 bases and J gave up 4 bases, with 13 bases separating them. The CDR3 here is CATSRDRDARYNEQFF. The CDR3, as DNA: TGTGCCACCAGCAGAGATAGGGATGCGCGGTACAATGAGCAGTTCTTC.

This clonotype was seen a handful of times. V and J are TRBV12-3 or TRBV12-4 and TRBJ2-2, with D possibly being TRBD2 (5 bases). V gave up 5 bases and J gave up 6 bases, with 13 bases separating them. This CDR3 has 14 residues. The CDR3 is CASSPGPSSGELFF. CDR3 nucleotides: TGTGCCAGCAGTCCTGGCCCTAGCTCCGGGGAGCTGTTTTTT.

This clonotype was counted a few times. The chain recombines TRBV5-5 with TRBJ2-7; D unresolved. The V gene's germline CDR1 is SGHKS and CDR2 YYEKEE (reference sequence). Trimming stripped 7 bases from V and 1 base from J, with 12 bases between. The CDR3 loop spans 13 amino acids. CDR3 region: CASSIDTSYEQYF. For the CDR3, the DNA is TGTGCCAGCTCCATAGATACGTCCTACGAGCAGTACTTC.

In its sample, this clonotype was seen a few times. This chain uses TRBV11-2 with TRBJ2-1; 10 bases align to TRBD2. J was trimmed by 1 base and V by 5 bases; bases with no gene match: 11. Germline-derived CDR1 and CDR2 are SGHAT and FQNNGV. There are 18 residues in the CDR3. The DNA of the CDR3 is TGTGCCAGCAGCCCCTGGGGTGGGACTAGCGCGTCCTACAATGAGCAGTTCTTC. Protein product: CASSPWGGTSASYNEQFF.

This clonotype came up a few times. The CDR3 region has the DNA TGTGCCAGCAGCGTAGGACAGGGGCCTCGAAACACTGAAGCTTTCTTT. This encodes CASSVGQGPRNTEAFF. The V and J genes are TRBV9 and TRBJ1-1; 8 bases are a match to TRBD1. This CDR3 region has 16 residues. From germline, CDR1 is SGDLS and CDR2 YYNGEE. V lost 0 bases, J lost 2 bases, and 6 bases stayed unmatched.